This T cell receptor (beta chain) was sequenced during a study of blood T cell repertoires in COVID-19. Study background: The samples span acute and convalescent COVID-19 from the United States, Italy and Spain. Sample material is recorded as cDNA or gDNA derived from T cells, B-cell-depleted T cells, or PBMCs.

Germline CDR1 reads MGHRA; CDR2 reads YSYEKL. Trimming took off 0 bases at V and 3 bases at J, with 9 bases between the two ends. The CDR3 is 14 amino acids. Sequencing was performed with immunoSEQ multiplex PCR; in TCRdb, only in-frame clones are kept and a portion is missing. The sample contains approximately 81,000 clones, approximately 78% of which appear only once. This TCR was recovered from a human donor in a cohort sampled during active COVID-19. The source material was peripheral blood. The chain combines TRBV4-1 with TRBJ2-7; D remains ambiguous. For the CDR3, the DNA is TGCGCCAGCAGCCAAGAACACAGATACTACGAGCAGTACTTC. This encodes CASSQEHRYYEQYF.